This entry lists 7 T cell receptor beta chains sequenced from one sample in a study of T-cell memory formation after mild COVID-19 (dated by TCRdb to about 2021). Libraries were prepared through 5' RACE. The run used an Illumina NovaSeq 6000. The public sequencing data were trimmed at Q25 with fastp and processed into clonotypes with MiXCR by TCRdb, which kept only in-frame beta chains. Identical CDR3 protein sequences are pooled into one entry, listed with their most common genes and DNA. Here the sample has around 140,000 distinct CDR3 sequences; approximately 6% occur a single time. Jointly, the top ten make up approximately 2.1% of the sample. The sequenced sample was PBMCs or a T cell subset sorted from them (not recorded which). The receptor source for this set is an adult woman who had mild COVID-19 (a few samples of this study predate the infection). The sample titles of this study are shuffled in the database, so cell type and time point are left out; the donor was told from shared clones.

The rearrangement links TRBV21-1 to TRBJ2-4; no check of the table's D call, TRBD1, against the DNA was made. TRBV21-1 is termed a pseudogene. This CDR3 has 17 residues. The CDR3 DNA reads as TGTGCCAGCAGCGCCAACAGGTCTCAGCTAGCCAAAAACATTCAGTACTTC. Encoded protein: CASSANRSQLAKNIQYF.

The chain links TRBV3-1 to TRBJ1-2; 8 bases match TRBD1. After removal of 3 bases from V and 4 bases from J, the junction contained 7 bases not matched to a gene. The V gene's germline CDR1 is LGHDT and CDR2 YNNKEL (reference sequence). This CDR3 is 15 amino acids long. CDR3 protein: CASSQGPGQVYGYTF. CDR3 nucleotides: TGTGCCAGCAGCCAGGGGCCGGGACAGGTCTATGGCTACACCTTC.

This clonotype was counted a few times. The genes are TRBV4-2 and TRBJ2-5; D is unresolved. This CDR3 has 13 amino acids. Trimming left V 1 base short and J 0 bases short, with 3 bases between. Germline CDR1 LGHNA, CDR2 YNFKEQ. CDR3 sequence reads: CASSQGDQETQYF. CDR3 nucleotide sequence: TGTGCCAGCAGCCAAGGAGACCAAGAGACCCAGTACTTC.

This clonotype was picked up a small number of times. The V and J genes are TRBV3-1 and TRBJ2-1; D is undetermined. CDR1 and CDR2 (germline): LGHDT, YNNKEL (reference sequence). Trimming removed 4 bases at V and 8 bases at J, with 9 bases between. CDR3 size: 12 residues. The CDR3 spells CASSPQADEQFF. CDR3 in DNA: TGTGCCAGCAGCCCCCAGGCGGATGAGCAGTTCTTC.

This clonotype was found many times. The V call is TRBV7-3, the J call TRBJ2-7; D not certain. In germline, CDR1 is SGHTA, CDR2 FQGTGA. The CDR3 is 14 residues long. Trimming stripped 4 bases from V and 1 base from J, with 11 bases between. This chain's CDR3 is CASSSSTRSYEQYF. CDR3 DNA: TGTGCCAGCAGCTCCTCGACCCGATCCTACGAGCAGTACTTC.

This clonotype has just a few counts. This chain uses TRBV5-1 with TRBJ2-6; D is possibly TRBD1 (5 bases). In germline, CDR1 is SGHRS, CDR2 YFSETQ. The V and J ends lost 0 bases and 2 bases respectively, with 18 bases between them. CDR3 length: 19 residues. CDR3 amino acids: CASSLVGRAETTGANVLTF. The CDR3 region has the DNA TGCGCCAGCAGCTTGGTCGGCAGGGCTGAGACGACTGGGGCCAACGTCCTGACTTTC.

V gene TRBV2 combines with J gene TRBJ1-2; TRBD1 matches at 8 bases. The junction had 8 bases not matched to a gene; V was cut back by 4 bases and J by 4 bases. Germline-derived CDR1 and CDR2 are SNHLY and FYNNEI. The CDR3 has 15 amino acids. The CDR3 here is CASSAGTGALYGYTF. The CDR3 DNA reads TGTGCCAGCAGTGCTGGGACAGGCGCACTCTATGGCTACACCTTC.